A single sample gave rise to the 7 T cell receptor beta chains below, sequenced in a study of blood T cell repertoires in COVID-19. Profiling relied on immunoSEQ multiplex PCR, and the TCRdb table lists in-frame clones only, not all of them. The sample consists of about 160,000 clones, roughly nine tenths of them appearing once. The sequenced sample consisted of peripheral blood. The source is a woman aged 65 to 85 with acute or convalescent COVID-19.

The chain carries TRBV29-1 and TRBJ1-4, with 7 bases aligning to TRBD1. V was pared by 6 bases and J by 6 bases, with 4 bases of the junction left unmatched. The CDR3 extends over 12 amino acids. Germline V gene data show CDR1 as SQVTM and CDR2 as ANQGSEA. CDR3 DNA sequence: TGCAGCGTCGCCGGGACAGATGAAAAACTGTTTTTT. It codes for CSVAGTDEKLFF.

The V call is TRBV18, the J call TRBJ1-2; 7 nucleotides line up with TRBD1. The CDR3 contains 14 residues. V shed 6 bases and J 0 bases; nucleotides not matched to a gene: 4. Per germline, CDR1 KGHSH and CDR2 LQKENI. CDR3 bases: TGTGCCAGCTCCCGGGACAGAGCTAACTATGGCTACACCTTC. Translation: CASSRDRANYGYTF.

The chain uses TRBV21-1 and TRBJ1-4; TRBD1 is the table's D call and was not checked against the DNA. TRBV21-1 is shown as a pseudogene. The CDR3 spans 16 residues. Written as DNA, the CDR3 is TGTGCCAGCAGCAAAACCCGACAGGGGTCTAATGAAAAACTGTTTTTT. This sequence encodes CASSKTRQGSNEKLFF.

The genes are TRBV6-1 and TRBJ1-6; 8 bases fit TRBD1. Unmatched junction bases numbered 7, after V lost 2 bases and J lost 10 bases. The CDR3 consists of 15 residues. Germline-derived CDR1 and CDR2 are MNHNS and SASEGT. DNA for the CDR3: TGTGCCAGCAGTGAACACGGACAGGGTCAATCACCCCTCCACTTT. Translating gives CASSEHGQGQSPLHF.

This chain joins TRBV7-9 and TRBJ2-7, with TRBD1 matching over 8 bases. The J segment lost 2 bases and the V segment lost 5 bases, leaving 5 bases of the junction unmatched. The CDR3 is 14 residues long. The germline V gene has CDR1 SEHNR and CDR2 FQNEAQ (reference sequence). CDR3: CASSPTGVPYEQYF. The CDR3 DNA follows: TGTGCCAGCAGCCCGACAGGGGTCCCCTACGAGCAGTACTTC.

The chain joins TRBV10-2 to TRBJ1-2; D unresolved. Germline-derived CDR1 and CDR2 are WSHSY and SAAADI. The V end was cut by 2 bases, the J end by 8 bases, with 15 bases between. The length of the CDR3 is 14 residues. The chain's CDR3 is CASSETREIGGYTF. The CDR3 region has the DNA TGCGCCAGCAGTGAGACGAGGGAAATAGGGGGCTACACCTTC.

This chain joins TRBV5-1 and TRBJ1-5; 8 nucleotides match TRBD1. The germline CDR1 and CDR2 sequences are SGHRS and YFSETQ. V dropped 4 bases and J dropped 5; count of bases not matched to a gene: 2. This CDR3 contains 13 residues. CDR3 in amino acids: CASSTDRDQPQHF. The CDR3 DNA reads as TGCGCCAGCAGCACGGACAGGGATCAGCCCCAGCATTTT. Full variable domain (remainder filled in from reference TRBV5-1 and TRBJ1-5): KAGVTQTPRYLIKTRGQQVTLSCSPISGHRSVSWYQQTPGQGLQFLFEYFSETQRNKGNFPGRFSGRQFSNSRSEMNVSTLELGDSALYLCASSTDRDQPQHFGDGTRLSIL.